This T cell receptor (beta chain) was observed in a study of T cell clones after liver transplantation. Study-wide background: Samples came from ITN030ST, which attempted immunosuppression withdrawal within 2 years of liver transplantation. At least one year of complete immunosuppression withdrawal without enzymes over twice normal defined tolerance. Study-wide findings and caveats: Compared with third party-reactive sequences, donor-reactive ones declined more, independent of withdrawal success.

Some clones are missing from TCRdb's copy, which holds only in-frame ones; the method was immunoSEQ multiplex PCR. The sample lists approximately 1,200 clones, 52% occurring once. Proliferating CFSE-low MLR cells were sequenced to define alloreactive TCRbeta sequences. Graft donor PBMCs, splenocytes, lymph-node cells, or third-party PBMCs stimulated pre-transplant recipient cells. As for this clone: The antigen remains unidentified.

The source is a human patient who received a liver transplant. Some T cells could come from the graft donor. The sequenced material came from CD4+ T cells from cultured PBMCs.

CDR3 nucleotide sequence: TGTGCCAGCAGCCGTAAGGGGGACGTTTGCGCCAAAAACATTCAGTACTTC. Its protein product is CASSRKGDVCAKNIQYF. The V call is TRBV21-1, the J call TRBJ2-4; whether TRBD1, the table's D call, matches the DNA was not checked. TRBV21-1 is shown as a pseudogene. This CDR3 region has 17 residues.